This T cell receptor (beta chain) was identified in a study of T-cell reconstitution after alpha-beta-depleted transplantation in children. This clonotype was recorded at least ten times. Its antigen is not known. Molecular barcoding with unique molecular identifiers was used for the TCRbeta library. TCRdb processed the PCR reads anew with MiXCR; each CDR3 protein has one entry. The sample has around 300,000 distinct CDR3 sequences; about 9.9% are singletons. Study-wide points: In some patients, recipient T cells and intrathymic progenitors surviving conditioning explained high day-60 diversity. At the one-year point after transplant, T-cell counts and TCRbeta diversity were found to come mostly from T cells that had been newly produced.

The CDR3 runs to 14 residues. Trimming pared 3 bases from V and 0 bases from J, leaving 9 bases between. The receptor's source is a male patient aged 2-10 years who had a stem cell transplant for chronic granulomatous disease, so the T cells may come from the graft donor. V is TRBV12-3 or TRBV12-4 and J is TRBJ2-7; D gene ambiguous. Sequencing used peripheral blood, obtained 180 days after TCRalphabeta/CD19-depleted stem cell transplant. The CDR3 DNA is TGTGCCAGCAGTTTGGTGGGTGGCTCCTACGAGCAGTACTTC. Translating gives CASSLVGGSYEQYF.